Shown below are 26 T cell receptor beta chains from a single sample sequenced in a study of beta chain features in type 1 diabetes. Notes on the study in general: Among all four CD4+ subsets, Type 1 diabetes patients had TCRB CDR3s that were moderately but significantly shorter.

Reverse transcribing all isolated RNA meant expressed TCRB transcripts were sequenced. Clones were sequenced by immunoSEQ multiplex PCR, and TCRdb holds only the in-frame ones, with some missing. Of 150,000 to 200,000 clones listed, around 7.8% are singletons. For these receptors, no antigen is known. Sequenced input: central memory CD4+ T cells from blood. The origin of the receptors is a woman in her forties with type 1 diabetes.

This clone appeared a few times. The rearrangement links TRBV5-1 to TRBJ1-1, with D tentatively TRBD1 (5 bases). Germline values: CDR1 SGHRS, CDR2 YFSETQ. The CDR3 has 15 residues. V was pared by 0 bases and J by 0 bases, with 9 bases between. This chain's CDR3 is CASSLGQLMNTEAFF. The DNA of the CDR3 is TGCGCCAGCAGCTTGGGACAGCTCATGAACACTGAAGCTTTCTTT.

This chain's CDR3 is CASSYDLPRQGYTF. CDR3 sequence (DNA): TGTGCCAGCAGTTATGACCTACCGAGGCAGGGCTACACCTTC. This chain uses TRBV28 with TRBJ1-2; no definite D call. The CDR3 has 14 residues. From germline, CDR1 is MDHEN and CDR2 SYDVKM. V was clipped by 4 bases and J by 8 bases, with 17 bases between them.

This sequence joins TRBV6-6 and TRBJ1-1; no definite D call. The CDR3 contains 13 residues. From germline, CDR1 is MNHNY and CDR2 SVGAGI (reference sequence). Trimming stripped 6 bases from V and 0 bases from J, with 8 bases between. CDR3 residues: CASRRELNTEAFF. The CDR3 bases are TGTGCCAGCAGACGGGAACTGAACACTGAAGCTTTCTTT.

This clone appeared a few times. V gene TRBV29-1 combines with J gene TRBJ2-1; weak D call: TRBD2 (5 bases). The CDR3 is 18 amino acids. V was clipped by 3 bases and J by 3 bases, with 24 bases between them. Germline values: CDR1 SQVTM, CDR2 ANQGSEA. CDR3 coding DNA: TGCAGCGTTGATAGGAAGGGAGCCACCGTGGGGAACTACAATGAGCAGTTCTTC. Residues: CSVDRKGATVGNYNEQFF.

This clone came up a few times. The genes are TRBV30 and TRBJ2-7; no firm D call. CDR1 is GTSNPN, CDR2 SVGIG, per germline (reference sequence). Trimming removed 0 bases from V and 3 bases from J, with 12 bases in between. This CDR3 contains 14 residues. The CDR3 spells CAWSVLSRGYEQYF. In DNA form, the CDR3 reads TGTGCCTGGAGTGTACTCAGCAGAGGCTACGAGCAGTACTTC.

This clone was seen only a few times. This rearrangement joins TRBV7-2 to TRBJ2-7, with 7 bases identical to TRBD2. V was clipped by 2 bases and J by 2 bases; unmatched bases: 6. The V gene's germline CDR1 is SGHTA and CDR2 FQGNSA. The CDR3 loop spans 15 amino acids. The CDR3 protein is CASSLNGLAAYEQYF. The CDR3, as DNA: TGTGCCAGCAGCTTAAATGGCCTAGCGGCCTACGAGCAGTACTTC.

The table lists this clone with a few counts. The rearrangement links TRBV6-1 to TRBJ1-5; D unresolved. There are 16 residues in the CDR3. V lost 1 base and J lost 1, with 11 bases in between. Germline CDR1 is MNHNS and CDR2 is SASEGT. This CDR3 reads CASSEVGGNSNQPQHF. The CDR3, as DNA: TGTGCCAGCAGTGAAGTCGGAGGGAACAGCAATCAGCCCCAGCATTTT.

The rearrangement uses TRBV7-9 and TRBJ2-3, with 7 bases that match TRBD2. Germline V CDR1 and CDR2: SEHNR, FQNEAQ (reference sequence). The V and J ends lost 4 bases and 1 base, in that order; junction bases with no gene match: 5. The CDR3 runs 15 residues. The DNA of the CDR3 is TGTGCCAGCAGCTCACTGGCGGGAGGCACAGATACGCAGTATTTT. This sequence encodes CASSSLAGGTDTQYF.

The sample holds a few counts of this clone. Here the CDR3 DNA reads TGTGCCAGCAGCTTTAGAACCTCGAACACTGAAGCTTTCTTT. Translating gives CASSFRTSNTEAFF. The chain carries TRBV11-2 and TRBJ1-1; D is uncertain. Trimming took off 3 bases at V and 1 base at J, with 9 bases between the two ends. The CDR3 loop spans 14 amino acids. The germline CDR1 and CDR2 sequences are SGHAT and FQNNGV.

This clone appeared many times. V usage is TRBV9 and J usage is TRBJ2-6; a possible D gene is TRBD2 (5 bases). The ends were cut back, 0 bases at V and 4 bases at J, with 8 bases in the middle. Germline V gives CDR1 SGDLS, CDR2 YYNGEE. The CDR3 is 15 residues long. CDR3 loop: CASSVGETGANVLTF. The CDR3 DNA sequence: TGTGCCAGCAGCGTAGGGGAGACCGGGGCCAACGTCCTGACTTTC.

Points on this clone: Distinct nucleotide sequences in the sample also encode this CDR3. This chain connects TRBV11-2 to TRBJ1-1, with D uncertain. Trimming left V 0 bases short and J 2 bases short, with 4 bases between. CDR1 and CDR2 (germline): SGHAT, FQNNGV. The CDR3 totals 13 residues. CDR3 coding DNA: TGTGCCAGCAGCTTAGACAGAAACACTGAAGCTTTCTTT. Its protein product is CASSLDRNTEAFF. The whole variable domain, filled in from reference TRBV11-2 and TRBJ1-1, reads EAGVAQSPRYKIIEKRQSVAFWCNPISGHATLYWYQQILGQGPKLLIQFQNNGVVDDSQLPKDRFSAERLKGVDSTLKIQPAKLEDSAVYLCASSLDRNTEAFFGQGTRLTVV.

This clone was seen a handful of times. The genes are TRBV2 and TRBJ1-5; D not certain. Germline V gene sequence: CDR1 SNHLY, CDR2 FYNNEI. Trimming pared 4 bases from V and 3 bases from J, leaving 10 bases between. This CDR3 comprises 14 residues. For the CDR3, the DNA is TGTGCCAGCAGTGGAGAGCGGATCAATCAGCCCCAGCATTTT. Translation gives CASSGERINQPQHF.

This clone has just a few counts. CDR3 protein: CASSEESYEQYF. The CDR3 DNA follows: TGTGCCAGCAGCGAGGAGTCCTACGAGCAGTACTTC. V and J are TRBV28 and TRBJ2-7, with D hard to call. The CDR3 runs 12 residues. Looked up from germline, CDR1 is MDHEN and CDR2 is SYDVKM. V lost 6 bases and J 1 base, leaving 7 bases between the germline ends. Combining the CDR3 with reference TRBV28 and TRBJ2-7 gives the whole variable domain DVKVTQSSRYLVKRTGEKVFLECVQDMDHENMFWYRQDPGLGLRLIYFSYDVKMKEKGDIPEGYSVSREKKERFSLILESASTNQTSMYLCASSEESYEQYFGPGTRLTVT.

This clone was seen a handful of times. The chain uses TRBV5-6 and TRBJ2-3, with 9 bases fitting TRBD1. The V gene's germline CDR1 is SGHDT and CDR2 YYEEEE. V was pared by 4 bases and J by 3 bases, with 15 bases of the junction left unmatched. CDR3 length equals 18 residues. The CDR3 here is CASSPTGTGTIGTDTQYF. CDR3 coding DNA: TGTGCCAGCAGCCCAACCGGGACAGGGACAATAGGGACAGATACGCAGTATTTT.

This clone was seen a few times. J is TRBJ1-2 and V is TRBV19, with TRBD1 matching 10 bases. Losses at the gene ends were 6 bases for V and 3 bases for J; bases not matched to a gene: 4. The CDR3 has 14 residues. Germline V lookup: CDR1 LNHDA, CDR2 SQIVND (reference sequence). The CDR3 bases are TGTGCCAGTAGAACGACAGGGGGCGACTATGGCTACACCTTC. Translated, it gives CASRTTGGDYGYTF. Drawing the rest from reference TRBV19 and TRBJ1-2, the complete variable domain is DGGITQSPKYLFRKEGQNVTLSCEQNLNHDAMYWYRQDPGQGLRLIYYSQIVNDFQKGDIAEGYSVSREKKESFPLTVTSAQKNPTAFYLCASRTTGGDYGYTFGSGTRLTVV.

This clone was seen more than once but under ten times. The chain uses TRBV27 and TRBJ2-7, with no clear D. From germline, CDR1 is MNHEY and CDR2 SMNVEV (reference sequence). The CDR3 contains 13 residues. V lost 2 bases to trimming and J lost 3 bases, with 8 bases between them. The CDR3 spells CASSLDTHYEQYF. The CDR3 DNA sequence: TGTGCCAGCAGTTTAGACACGCACTACGAGCAGTACTTC.

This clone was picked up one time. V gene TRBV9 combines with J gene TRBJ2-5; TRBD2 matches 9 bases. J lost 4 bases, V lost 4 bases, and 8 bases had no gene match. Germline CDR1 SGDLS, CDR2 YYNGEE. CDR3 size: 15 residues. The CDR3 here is CASSPVAGDGETQYF. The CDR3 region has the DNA TGTGCCAGCAGCCCGGTAGCGGGGGACGGAGAGACCCAGTACTTC.

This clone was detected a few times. CDR3 loop: CASSPTSGGYNEQFF. CDR3 coding DNA: TGTGCCAGCAGTCCGACTAGCGGGGGGTACAATGAGCAGTTCTTC. The V gene is TRBV2, the J gene TRBJ2-1, with 13 bases identical to TRBD2. Germline values: CDR1 SNHLY, CDR2 FYNNEI. The CDR3 is 15 amino acids. V was pared by 5 bases and J by 4 bases, with 2 bases of the junction left unmatched.

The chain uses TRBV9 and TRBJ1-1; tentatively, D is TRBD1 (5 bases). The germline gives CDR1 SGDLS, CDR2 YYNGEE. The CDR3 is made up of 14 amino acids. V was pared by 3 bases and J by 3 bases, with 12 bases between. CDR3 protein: CASSAITGDTEAFF. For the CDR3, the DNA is TGTGCCAGCAGCGCCATCACGGGGGACACTGAAGCTTTCTTT.

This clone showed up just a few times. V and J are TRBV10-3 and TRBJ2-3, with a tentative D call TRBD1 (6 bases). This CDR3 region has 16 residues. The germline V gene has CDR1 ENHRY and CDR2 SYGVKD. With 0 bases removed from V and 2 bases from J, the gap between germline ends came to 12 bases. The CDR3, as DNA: TGTGCCATCAGTGAGTCGTCTCAGGGGCACACAGATACGCAGTATTTT. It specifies CAISESSQGHTDTQYF.

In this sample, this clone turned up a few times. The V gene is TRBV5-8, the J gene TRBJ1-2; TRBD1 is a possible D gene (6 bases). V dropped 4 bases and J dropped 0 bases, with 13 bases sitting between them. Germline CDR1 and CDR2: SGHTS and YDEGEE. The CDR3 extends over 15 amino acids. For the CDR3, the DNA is TGTGCCAGCAGCAGACCAGGGGTTTCTAACTATGGCTACACCTTC. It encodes CASSRPGVSNYGYTF.

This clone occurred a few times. CDR3 nucleotides: TGCGCCAGCAGCTCGGGTGGTGAGTACGAGCAGTACTTC. Residues: CASSSGGEYEQYF. This rearrangement joins TRBV5-1 to TRBJ2-7; D is undetermined. Trimming left V 3 bases short and J 4 bases short, with 11 bases between. This CDR3 has 13 residues. CDR1 SGHRS and CDR2 YFSETQ come from the germline V gene.

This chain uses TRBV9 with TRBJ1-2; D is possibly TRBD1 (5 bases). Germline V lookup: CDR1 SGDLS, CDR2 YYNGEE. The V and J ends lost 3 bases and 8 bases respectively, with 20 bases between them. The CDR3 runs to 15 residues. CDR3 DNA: TGTGCCAGCAGCGCCCGAACCACTTACGGGGGAGGCTACACCTTC. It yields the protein CASSARTTYGGGYTF.

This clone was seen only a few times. In nucleotides, the CDR3 is TGTGCCAGCAGCCATCCCTCGGGTAGCGGGAGTGCCGGGGAGCTGTTTTTT. Translating gives CASSHPSGSGSAGELFF. This rearrangement joins TRBV4-2 to TRBJ2-2; 9 bases are a match to TRBD2. The CDR3 spans 17 residues. CDR1 LGHNA and CDR2 YNFKEQ come from the germline V gene. Trimming at V came to 3 bases and at J to 6 bases, leaving 11 bases not matched to a gene.

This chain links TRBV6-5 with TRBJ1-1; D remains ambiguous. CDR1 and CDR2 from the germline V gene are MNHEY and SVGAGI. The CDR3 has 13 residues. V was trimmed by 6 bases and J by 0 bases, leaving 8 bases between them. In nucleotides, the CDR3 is TGTGCCAGCAGCCGGGAGTTGAACACTGAAGCTTTCTTT. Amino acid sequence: CASSRELNTEAFF.

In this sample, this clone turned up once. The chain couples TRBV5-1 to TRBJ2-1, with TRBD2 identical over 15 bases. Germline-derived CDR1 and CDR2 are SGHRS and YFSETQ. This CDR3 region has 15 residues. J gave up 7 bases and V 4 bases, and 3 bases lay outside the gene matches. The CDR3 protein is CASSIGTSGGNEQFF. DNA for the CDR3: TGCGCCAGCAGCATCGGGACTAGCGGGGGGAATGAGCAGTTCTTC.